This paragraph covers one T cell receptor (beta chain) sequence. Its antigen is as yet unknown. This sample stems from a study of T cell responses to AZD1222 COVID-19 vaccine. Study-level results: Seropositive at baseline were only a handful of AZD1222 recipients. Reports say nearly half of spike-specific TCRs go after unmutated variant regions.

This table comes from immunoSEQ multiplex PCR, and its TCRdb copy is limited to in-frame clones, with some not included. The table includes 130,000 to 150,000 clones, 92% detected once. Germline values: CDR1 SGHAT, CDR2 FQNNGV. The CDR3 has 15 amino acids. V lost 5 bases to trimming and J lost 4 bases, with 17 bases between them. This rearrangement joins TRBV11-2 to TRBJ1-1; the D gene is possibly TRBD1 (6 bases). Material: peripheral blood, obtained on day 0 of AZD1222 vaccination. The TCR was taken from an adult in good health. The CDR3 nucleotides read TGTGCCAGCAGCCGGAGGGGGGGTTATGGCACTGAAGCTTTCTTT. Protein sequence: CASSRRGGYGTEAFF.